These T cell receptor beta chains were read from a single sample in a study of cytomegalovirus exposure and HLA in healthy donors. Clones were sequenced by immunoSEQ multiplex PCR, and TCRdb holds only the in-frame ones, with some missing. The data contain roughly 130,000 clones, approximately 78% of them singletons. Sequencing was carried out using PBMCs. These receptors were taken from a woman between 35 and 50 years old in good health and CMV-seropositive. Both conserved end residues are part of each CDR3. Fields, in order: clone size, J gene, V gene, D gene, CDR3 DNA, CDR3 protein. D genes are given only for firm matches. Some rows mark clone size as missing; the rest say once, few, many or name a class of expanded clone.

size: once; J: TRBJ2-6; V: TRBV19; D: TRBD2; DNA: TGTGCCAGTAGTATTGAAGCGGGAGCTGGGGCCAACGTCCTGACTTTC; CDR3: CASSIEAGAGANVLTF
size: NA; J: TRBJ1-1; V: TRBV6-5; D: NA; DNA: TGTGCCAGCAGACCATGGGAGGGTACGAACACTGAAGCTTTCTTT; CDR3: CASRPWEGTNTEAFF
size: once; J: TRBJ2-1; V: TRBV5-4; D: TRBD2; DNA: TGTGCCACCCCTTCTCTAGCGGGAGGAAATGAGCAGTTCTTC; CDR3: CATPSLAGGNEQFF
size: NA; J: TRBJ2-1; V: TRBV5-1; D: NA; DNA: TGCGCCAGCAGCATTTCGCGGGCGTACAATGAGCAGTTCTTC; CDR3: CASSISRAYNEQFF
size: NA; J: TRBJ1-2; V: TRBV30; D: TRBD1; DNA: TGTGCCTGGAGTGGAACCACAGGGGGCAGGTGTGGCTACACCTTC; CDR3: CAWSGTTGGRCGYTF
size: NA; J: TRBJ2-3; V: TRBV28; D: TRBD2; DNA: TGTGCCAGCAGTTCCCCTAGCGGGAGGAGTCGGACAGATACGCAGTATTTT; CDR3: CASSSPSGRSRTDTQYF
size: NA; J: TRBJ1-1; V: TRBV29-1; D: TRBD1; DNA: TGCAGCGGGGGAAACAGGGGATACACTGAAGCTTTCTTT; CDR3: CSGGNRGYTEAFF
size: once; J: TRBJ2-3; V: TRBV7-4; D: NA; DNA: TGTGCCAGCACGTCCCTGCTAGCAATCTCCACAGATACGCAGTATTTT; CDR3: CASTSLLAISTDTQYF
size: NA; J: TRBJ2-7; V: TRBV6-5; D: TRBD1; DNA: TGTGCCAGCAGCCCCGGGACAGGGTCCTACGAGCAGTACTTC; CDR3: CASSPGTGSYEQYF
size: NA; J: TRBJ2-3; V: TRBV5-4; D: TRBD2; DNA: TGTGCCAGCGGGGGGGAGCGGGAGGCAGATACGCAGTATTTT; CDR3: CASGGEREADTQYF
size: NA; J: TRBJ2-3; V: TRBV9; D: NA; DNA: TGTGCCAGCAGCGTATTGGGCTACACAGATACGCAGTATTTT; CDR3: CASSVLGYTDTQYF
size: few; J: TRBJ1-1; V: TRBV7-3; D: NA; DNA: TGTGCCAGCAGCCTACAGGGGAACACTGAAGCTTTCTTT; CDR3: CASSLQGNTEAFF
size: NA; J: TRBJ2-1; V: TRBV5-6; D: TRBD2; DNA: TGTGCCAGCAGCCCCGGGACTAGGTGTGAGCAGTTCTTC; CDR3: CASSPGTRCEQFF
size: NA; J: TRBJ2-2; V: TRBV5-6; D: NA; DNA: TGTGCCAGCAGCTTGGCAGGGTCGGGTAGCACCGGGGAGCTGTTTTTT; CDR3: CASSLAGSGSTGELFF
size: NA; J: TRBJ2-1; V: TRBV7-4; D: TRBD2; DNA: TGTGCCAGCAGCCTGACTAGCGGGAGGAGGGATGAGCAGTTCTTC; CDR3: CASSLTSGRRDEQFF
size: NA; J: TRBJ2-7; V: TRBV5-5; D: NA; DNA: TGTGCCAGCAGTCTTCGCGGGTACGAGCAGTACTTC; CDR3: CASSLRGYEQYF
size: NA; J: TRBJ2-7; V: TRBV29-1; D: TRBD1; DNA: TGCAGCGTTGCCTCCGGGACAGTTTCATGGGAGCAGTACTTC; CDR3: CSVASGTVSWEQYF
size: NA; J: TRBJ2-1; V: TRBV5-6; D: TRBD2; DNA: TGTGCCAGCAGCTGGCACCAGGGACTAGCGTACAATGAGCAGTTCTTC; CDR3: CASSWHQGLAYNEQFF
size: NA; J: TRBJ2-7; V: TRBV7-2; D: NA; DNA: TGTGCCAGCAGCTTATCAGGCTACGAGCAGTACTTC; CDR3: CASSLSGYEQYF
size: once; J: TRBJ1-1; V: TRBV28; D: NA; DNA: TGTGCCAGCCGTCCACTCGCCTCAACTGAAGCTTTCTTT; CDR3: CASRPLASTEAFF
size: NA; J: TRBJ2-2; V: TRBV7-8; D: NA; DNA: TGTGCCAGCAGCCCCGACAGGTTTAACACCGGGGAGCTGTTTTTT; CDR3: CASSPDRFNTGELFF
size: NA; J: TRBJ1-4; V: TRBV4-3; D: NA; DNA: TGCGCCAGCAGCCAAGTAGGCGGGAATAATGAAAAACTGTTTTTT; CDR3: CASSQVGGNNEKLFF
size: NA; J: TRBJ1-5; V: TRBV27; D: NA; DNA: TGTGCCAGCAGTTTATCCCCGGGGGACTCCAGCAATCAGCCCCAGCATTTT; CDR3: CASSLSPGDSSNQPQHF
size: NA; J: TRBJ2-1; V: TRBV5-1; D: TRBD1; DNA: TGCGCCAGCAGCTCCCCCGGACAGGGGGACAATGAGCAGTTCTTC; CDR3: CASSSPGQGDNEQFF
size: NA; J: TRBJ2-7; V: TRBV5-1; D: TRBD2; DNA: TGCGCCAGCAGCTTGGGGGCTAGCGGGGCCTACGAGCAGTACTTC; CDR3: CASSLGASGAYEQYF
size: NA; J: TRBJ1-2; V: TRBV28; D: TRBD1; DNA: TGTGCCAGCAACCCAGGGGGGAGCAATGGCTACACCTTC; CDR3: CASNPGGSNGYTF
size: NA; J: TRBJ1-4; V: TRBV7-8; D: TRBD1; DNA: TGTGCCAGCAGCACCCACCCGGGACAGGGGGCGCATGAAAAACTGTTTTTT; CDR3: CASSTHPGQGAHEKLFF
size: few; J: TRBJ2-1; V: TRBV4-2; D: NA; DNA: TGTGCCAGCAGCCAAAACAGGGCCAATGAGCAGTTCTTC; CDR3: CASSQNRANEQFF
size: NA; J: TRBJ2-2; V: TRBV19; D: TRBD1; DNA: TGTGCCAGTAGTTTAGGGACAGGGGGCACCGGGGAGCTGTTTTTT; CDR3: CASSLGTGGTGELFF
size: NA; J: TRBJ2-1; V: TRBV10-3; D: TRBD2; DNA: TGTGCCATCAGTGAAATGACTAGCGGGAGACCTGAGCAGTTCTTC; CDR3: CAISEMTSGRPEQFF
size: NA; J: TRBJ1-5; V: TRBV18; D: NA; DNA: TGTGCCAGCTCACCAGGACAAGACAGTACCAATCAGCCCCAGCATTTT; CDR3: CASSPGQDSTNQPQHF
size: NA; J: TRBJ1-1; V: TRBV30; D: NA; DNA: TGTGCCTGGAGCGGGGGGACACTCACTGAAGCTTTCTTT; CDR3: CAWSGGTLTEAFF
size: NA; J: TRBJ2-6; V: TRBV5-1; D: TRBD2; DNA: TGCGCCAGCAGCTCGAAGAGTCCCGGGACTAGCGGGAGGACCGGGGGGGCCAACGTCCTGACTTTC; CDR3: CASSSKSPGTSGRTGGANVLTF
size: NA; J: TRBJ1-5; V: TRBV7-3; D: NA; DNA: TGTGCCAGCAGTCGGGGGGACCAGCCCCAGCATTTT; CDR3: CASSRGDQPQHF
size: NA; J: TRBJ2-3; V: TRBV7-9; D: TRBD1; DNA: TGTGCCAGCAGCTTAGCGCTATCGTCCCGGGACAGGGATCATACGCAGTATTTT; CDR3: CASSLALSSRDRDHTQYF
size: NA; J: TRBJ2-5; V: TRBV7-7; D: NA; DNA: TGTGCTAGCAGCTGGGGCCGCAACCAAGAGACCCAGTACTTC; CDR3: CASSWGRNQETQYF
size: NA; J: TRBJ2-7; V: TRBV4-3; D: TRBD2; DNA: TGCGCCAGCAGCCAACACTCGGGGGGCTACGAGCAGTACTTC; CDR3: CASSQHSGGYEQYF
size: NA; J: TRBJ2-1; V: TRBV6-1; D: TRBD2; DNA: TGTGCCAGCGGAAACGGGACTAGCACCTTAACGGGATTCTTC; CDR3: CASGNGTSTLTGFF
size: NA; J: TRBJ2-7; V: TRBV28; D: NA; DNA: TGTGCCAGCAAGATGTTAGGCAGGGGCTACGAGCAGTACTTC; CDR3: CASKMLGRGYEQYF
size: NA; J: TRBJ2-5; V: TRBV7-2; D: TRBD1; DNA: TGTGCCAGCAGTTCTAGGACAGGGGCGGGAGAGACCCAGTACTTC; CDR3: CASSSRTGAGETQYF
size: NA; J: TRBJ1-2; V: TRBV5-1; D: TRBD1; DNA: TGCGCCAGCAGCCAAGGGGACAGGGGGCCTAATGGCTACACCTTC; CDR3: CASSQGDRGPNGYTF
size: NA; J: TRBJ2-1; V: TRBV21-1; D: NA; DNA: TGTGCCAGCAGCAAAGCGATTTTATTTCTAGCGGACTTCAGTGGTGTAAATGAGCAGTTCTTC; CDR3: CASSKAILFLADFSGVNEQFF
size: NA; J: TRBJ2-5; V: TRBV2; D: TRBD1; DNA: TGTGCCAGCAGGATGGACAGGGTGGAGACCCAGTACTTC; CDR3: CASRMDRVETQYF
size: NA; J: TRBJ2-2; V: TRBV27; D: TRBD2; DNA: TGTGCCAGCCTTATCTCGGGGGGTGACGGGGAGCTGTTTTTT; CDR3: CASLISGGDGELFF
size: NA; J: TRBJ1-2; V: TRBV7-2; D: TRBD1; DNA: TGTGCCAGCATCTGGGACAGCGCATCCTATGGCTACACCTTC; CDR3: CASIWDSASYGYTF
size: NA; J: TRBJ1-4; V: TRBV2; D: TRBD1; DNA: TGTGCCAGCAGTAGGGGGCAGGGTGAAAAACTGTTTTTT; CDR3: CASSRGQGEKLFF